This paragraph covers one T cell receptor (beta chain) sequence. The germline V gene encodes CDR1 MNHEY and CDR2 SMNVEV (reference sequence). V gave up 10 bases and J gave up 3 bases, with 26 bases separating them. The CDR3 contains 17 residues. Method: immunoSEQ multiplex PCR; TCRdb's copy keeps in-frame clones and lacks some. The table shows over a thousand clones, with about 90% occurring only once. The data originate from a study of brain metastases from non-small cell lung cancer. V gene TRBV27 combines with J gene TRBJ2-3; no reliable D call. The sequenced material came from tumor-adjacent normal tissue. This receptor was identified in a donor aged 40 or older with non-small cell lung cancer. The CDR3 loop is CATSRRVGLTTTDTQYF. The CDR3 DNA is TGTGCCACCAGCAGGCGCGTGGGTCTAACAACTACAGATACGCAGTATTTT.